This TCR beta chain was documented in a study of shared clonotypes between healthy human individuals. This CDR3 is built from 13 residues. Germline V gives CDR1 MNHEY, CDR2 SMNVEV (reference sequence). J lost 0 bases, V lost 6 bases, and 2 bases had no gene match. Profiled with immunoSEQ multiplex PCR; TCRdb holds only in-frame clones, not every one. The data hold about 600,000 clones, with less than 98% observed a single time. Sequencing input: naive CD4+ T cells sorted from blood. Documented subset: CD45RA+ positively selected. This chain links TRBV27 with TRBJ2-7; 7 bases match TRBD2. The clonotype comes from a woman between 25 and 40 years old in good health. This chain's CDR3 is CASSWDYSYEQYF. The CDR3 DNA reads as TGTGCCAGCAGCTGGGACTACTCCTACGAGCAGTACTTC.